Listed below are T cell receptor beta chains from one sample, sequenced in a study of vaccination and CD4 T cells after COVID-19. Their antigens are not known. Each CDR3 protein gets one entry after TCRdb re-called the PCR reads with MiXCR. The sample has approximately 16,000 distinct CDR3 sequences, roughly 28% seen once; the top ten hold about 25%. The material sequenced was cultured CD4+ T cells from blood. These receptors all come from a human donor with COVID-19. Each CDR3 is given with its conserved first and last residue. The D gene is left open where the match is weak. Some rows have no size entry. The others give once, few or many, or a class for an expanded clone.

clone_size: .
d_call: .
j_call: TRBJ2-5
v_call: TRBV21-1
cdr3_aa: CASSKKRTLGGASQETQYF
cdr3_nt: TGTGCCAGCAGCAAAAAGAGGACATTAGGGGGCGCGTCCCAAGAGACCCAGTACTTC

clone_size: .
d_call: TRBD1
j_call: TRBJ1-2
v_call: TRBV28
cdr3_aa: CASTVTGVKYGYTF
cdr3_nt: TGTGCCAGCACGGTTACAGGGGTGAAGTATGGCTACACCTTC

clone_size: .
d_call: .
j_call: TRBJ1-2
v_call: TRBV5-1
cdr3_aa: CASRPDSIGGYTF
cdr3_nt: TGCGCCAGCAGACCCGACAGCATCGGGGGCTACACCTTC

clone_size: few
d_call: .
j_call: TRBJ2-6
v_call: TRBV20-1
cdr3_aa: CSASARRSFSGANVLTF
cdr3_nt: TGCAGTGCTAGCGCGAGGCGGAGCTTCTCTGGGGCCAACGTCCTGACTTTC

clone_size: few
d_call: .
j_call: TRBJ2-7
v_call: TRBV5-1
cdr3_aa: CASSPGQRTSYEQYF
cdr3_nt: TGCGCCAGCAGCCCAGGACAGCGTACCTCCTACGAGCAGTACTTC

clone_size: .
d_call: TRBD1
j_call: TRBJ2-2
v_call: TRBV7-2
cdr3_aa: CASSLGQLNTGELFF
cdr3_nt: TGTGCCAGCAGCCTGGGACAGCTAAACACCGGGGAGCTGTTTTTT

clone_size: few
d_call: .
j_call: TRBJ2-5
v_call: TRBV20-1
cdr3_aa: CSARSPGGQETQYF
cdr3_nt: TGCAGTGCTAGATCCCCAGGGGGGCAAGAGACCCAGTACTTC

clone_size: .
d_call: TRBD1
j_call: TRBJ2-5
v_call: TRBV20-1
cdr3_aa: CSARDTQTGAGETQYF
cdr3_nt: TGCAGTGCTAGAGATACCCAAACAGGGGCGGGAGAGACCCAGTACTTC

clone_size: .
d_call: .
j_call: TRBJ2-7
v_call: TRBV28
cdr3_aa: CAGSFPAGRSEQYF
cdr3_nt: TGTGCCGGCAGTTTCCCAGCGGGTCGGTCCGAGCAGTACTTC

clone_size: .
d_call: TRBD1
j_call: TRBJ1-2
v_call: TRBV29-1
cdr3_aa: CSATGETNYGYTF
cdr3_nt: TGCAGCGCGACAGGGGAGACTAACTATGGCTACACCTTC

clone_size: medium-sized
d_call: .
j_call: TRBJ1-2
v_call: TRBV6-1
cdr3_aa: CASSEVGGWANYGYTF
cdr3_nt: TGTGCCAGCAGTGAAGTGGGGGGATGGGCTAACTATGGCTACACCTTC

clone_size: .
d_call: TRBD1
j_call: TRBJ2-4
v_call: TRBV11-3
cdr3_aa: CASSLETGGRQYF
cdr3_nt: TGTGCCAGCAGCCTCGAGACAGGGGGCCGTCAGTACTTC

clone_size: .
d_call: .
j_call: TRBJ1-2
v_call: TRBV6-1
cdr3_aa: CASRKNRVPNYGYTF
cdr3_nt: TGTGCCAGCAGAAAGAACAGGGTGCCCAACTATGGCTACACCTTC

clone_size: few
d_call: TRBD2
j_call: TRBJ2-1
v_call: TRBV6-2/TRBV6-3
cdr3_aa: CASSRLAATSSYNEQFF
cdr3_nt: TGTGCCAGCAGCAGACTAGCGGCTACTTCCTCCTACAATGAGCAGTTCTTC

clone_size: .
d_call: .
j_call: TRBJ1-1
v_call: TRBV7-2
cdr3_aa: CAGSLASPGRSQEAFF
cdr3_nt: TGTGCCGGCAGCTTAGCGTCTCCGGGACGCAGTCAGGAAGCTTTCTTT

clone_size: .
d_call: .
j_call: TRBJ2-2
v_call: TRBV24-1
cdr3_aa: CATSDSNSGGELFF
cdr3_nt: TGTGCCACCAGTGATTCAAACTCCGGCGGGGAGCTGTTTTTT

clone_size: few
d_call: .
j_call: TRBJ1-4
v_call: TRBV20-1
cdr3_aa: CSAPLTDLDEKLFF
cdr3_nt: TGCAGTGCTCCTTTGACAGACTTGGATGAAAAACTGTTTTTT

clone_size: few
d_call: TRBD2
j_call: TRBJ2-4
v_call: TRBV7-2
cdr3_aa: CASSAGTSGGRRNIQYF
cdr3_nt: TGTGCCAGCAGCGCCGGGACTAGCGGGGGGAGGCGGAACATTCAGTACTTC

clone_size: .
d_call: .
j_call: TRBJ1-1
v_call: TRBV29-1
cdr3_aa: CSALLRGPFF
cdr3_nt: TGCAGCGCCCTCCTCCGGGGGCCTTTCTTT

clone_size: .
d_call: .
j_call: TRBJ1-3
v_call: TRBV14
cdr3_aa: CASSRFDLSTIYF
cdr3_nt: TGTGCCAGCAGCCGTTTCGACCTCTCCACCATATATTTT

clone_size: few
d_call: .
j_call: TRBJ2-3
v_call: TRBV20-1
cdr3_aa: CSARNTGTDTQYF
cdr3_nt: TGCAGTGCTAGGAATACAGGGACAGATACGCAGTATTTT

clone_size: .
d_call: .
j_call: TRBJ2-7
v_call: TRBV5-1
cdr3_aa: CASSSGAVEGIQYF
cdr3_nt: TGCGCCAGCAGCTCAGGGGCCGTGGAGGGAATACAGTACTTC

clone_size: .
d_call: .
j_call: TRBJ2-5
v_call: TRBV12-5
cdr3_aa: CASGLVAGETQYF
cdr3_nt: TGTGCTAGTGGTTTGGTCGCGGGGGAGACCCAGTACTTC

clone_size: few
d_call: .
j_call: TRBJ1-1
v_call: TRBV27
cdr3_aa: CASKLTGLSSNTEAFF
cdr3_nt: TGTGCCAGCAAGTTAACAGGGCTAAGTTCCAACACTGAAGCTTTCTTT

clone_size: few
d_call: .
j_call: TRBJ2-7
v_call: TRBV19
cdr3_aa: CASSSRASSYEQYF
cdr3_nt: TGTGCCAGTAGTAGTCGGGCATCCTCCTACGAGCAGTACTTC

clone_size: .
d_call: .
j_call: TRBJ1-5
v_call: TRBV28
cdr3_aa: CASTPPGAYSNQPQHF
cdr3_nt: TGTGCCAGCACCCCACCAGGGGCTTATAGCAATCAGCCCCAGCATTTT

clone_size: few
d_call: .
j_call: TRBJ1-6
v_call: TRBV28
cdr3_aa: CASSFPVQQVFGRSPLHF
cdr3_nt: TGTGCCAGCAGTTTCCCAGTCCAACAGGTCTTTGGGAGGTCACCCCTCCACTTT

clone_size: few
d_call: .
j_call: TRBJ1-5
v_call: TRBV19
cdr3_aa: CASREGIAPQHF
cdr3_nt: TGTGCCAGTAGGGAAGGGATCGCGCCCCAGCATTTT

clone_size: few
d_call: TRBD2
j_call: TRBJ2-3
v_call: TRBV7-8
cdr3_aa: CASSVRTSGTRDTQYF
cdr3_nt: TGTGCCAGCAGCGTGAGGACTAGCGGGACCCGAGATACGCAGTATTTT

clone_size: .
d_call: .
j_call: TRBJ1-2
v_call: TRBV5-1
cdr3_aa: CASSLDPAANYGYTF
cdr3_nt: TGCGCCAGCAGCTTGGACCCGGCCGCCAACTATGGCTACACCTTC

clone_size: .
d_call: TRBD2
j_call: TRBJ2-3
v_call: TRBV5-1
cdr3_aa: CASSLVRGGGTDTQYF
cdr3_nt: TGCGCCAGCAGCTTGGTTCGCGGGGGAGGCACAGATACGCAGTATTTT

clone_size: .
d_call: .
j_call: TRBJ2-2
v_call: TRBV4-1
cdr3_aa: CASSHPQNTGELFF
cdr3_nt: TGCGCCAGCAGCCACCCGCAAAACACCGGGGAGCTGTTTTTT

clone_size: .
d_call: .
j_call: TRBJ1-1
v_call: TRBV6-4
cdr3_aa: CASRRTENTEAFF
cdr3_nt: TGTGCCAGCAGGCGGACAGAGAACACTGAAGCTTTCTTT

clone_size: .
d_call: TRBD1
j_call: TRBJ1-6
v_call: TRBV2
cdr3_aa: CASRSGQGQSPLHF
cdr3_nt: TGTGCCAGCCGATCGGGACAGGGACAGTCACCCCTCCACTTT

clone_size: .
d_call: TRBD2
j_call: TRBJ2-7
v_call: TRBV4-1
cdr3_aa: CASSQETSGGVSYEQYF
cdr3_nt: TGCGCCAGCAGCCAAGAAACTAGCGGGGGGGTATCCTACGAGCAGTACTTC

clone_size: .
d_call: .
j_call: TRBJ1-1
v_call: TRBV6-1
cdr3_aa: CASRPQGLGTEAFF
cdr3_nt: TGTGCCAGCAGGCCCCAGGGATTGGGTACTGAAGCTTTCTTT

clone_size: .
d_call: .
j_call: TRBJ2-3
v_call: TRBV6-2/TRBV6-3
cdr3_aa: CASSASRESGTDTQYF
cdr3_nt: TGTGCCAGCAGTGCCTCCCGGGAATCCGGGACAGATACGCAGTATTTT

clone_size: few
d_call: .
j_call: TRBJ2-1
v_call: TRBV10-1
cdr3_aa: CAVQGGVATNNEQFF
cdr3_nt: TGCGCCGTCCAGGGGGGGGTGGCTACCAACAATGAGCAGTTCTTC

clone_size: .
d_call: TRBD2
j_call: TRBJ2-3
v_call: TRBV6-2/TRBV6-3
cdr3_aa: CASTAPPPLAGGSTDTQYF
cdr3_nt: TGTGCCAGCACCGCCCCCCCGCCTCTAGCGGGGGGCAGCACAGATACGCAGTATTTT

clone_size: few
d_call: .
j_call: TRBJ2-5
v_call: TRBV11-3
cdr3_aa: CASSLSGGAGKEETQYF
cdr3_nt: TGTGCCAGCAGCTTATCTGGTGGGGCAGGCAAGGAAGAGACCCAGTACTTC

clone_size: .
d_call: .
j_call: TRBJ2-7
v_call: TRBV15
cdr3_aa: CATSREVRKNSEQYF
cdr3_nt: TGTGCCACCAGCAGAGAGGTTAGGAAAAATTCCGAGCAGTACTTC

clone_size: .
d_call: .
j_call: TRBJ2-3
v_call: TRBV5-4
cdr3_aa: CASSLALTGDTQYF
cdr3_nt: TGTGCCAGCAGCTTGGCCCTCACAGGGGATACGCAGTATTTT

clone_size: .
d_call: TRBD1
j_call: TRBJ1-2
v_call: TRBV7-2
cdr3_aa: CASSSWDRGAYGYTF
cdr3_nt: TGTGCCAGCAGCTCTTGGGACAGGGGGGCCTATGGCTACACCTTC

clone_size: .
d_call: .
j_call: TRBJ2-7
v_call: TRBV24-1
cdr3_aa: CATSDSRTLREQYF
cdr3_nt: TGTGCCACCAGTGATAGTAGAACCTTACGAGAGCAGTACTTC

clone_size: few
d_call: TRBD1
j_call: TRBJ2-7
v_call: TRBV6-1
cdr3_aa: CASIRTGTSYEQYF
cdr3_nt: TGTGCCAGCATAAGGACAGGAACATCCTACGAGCAGTACTTC

clone_size: few
d_call: TRBD2
j_call: TRBJ2-5
v_call: TRBV6-1
cdr3_aa: CASSQISGGQETQYF
cdr3_nt: TGTGCCAGCAGTCAGATTAGCGGGGGGCAAGAGACCCAGTACTTC

clone_size: .
d_call: .
j_call: TRBJ1-2
v_call: TRBV18
cdr3_aa: CASSLLDGPEGYTF
cdr3_nt: TGTGCCAGCTCACTACTCGACGGCCCGGAGGGCTACACCTTC

clone_size: .
d_call: TRBD1
j_call: TRBJ2-2
v_call: TRBV7-2
cdr3_aa: CASRGTGGTGELFF
cdr3_nt: TGTGCCAGCAGGGGGACAGGGGGCACCGGGGAGCTGTTTTTT

clone_size: few
d_call: .
j_call: TRBJ2-4
v_call: TRBV28
cdr3_aa: CASPKVGDKNIQYF
cdr3_nt: TGTGCCAGTCCTAAAGTGGGTGACAAAAACATTCAGTACTTC